The 20 T cell receptor beta chains presented below share a single source sample, sequenced in a study of control samples from healthy donors and cancer patients. The repertoire was sequenced with immunoSEQ multiplex PCR; TCRdb's copy has only in-frame clones and lacks some. This sample carries approximately 140,000 clones, under 95% of them seen once, and the ten largest clones take 10% to 15%. Sequencing was carried out using blood. These receptors all come from a man between 35 and 55 years old in good health.

This clone was recorded only once. The genes are TRBV28 and TRBJ2-1; possible D gene TRBD2, 6 bases. CDR1 MDHEN and CDR2 SYDVKM come from the germline V gene. This CDR3 has 14 amino acids. V was cut by 8 bases and J by 4 bases, with 15 bases left in between. CDR3 residues: CASRGGPPYNEQFF. The DNA for the CDR3 is TGTGCCAGCCGAGGAGGGCCTCCGTACAATGAGCAGTTCTTC.

The rearrangement links TRBV7-2 to TRBJ2-2; D unclear. The germline V gene has CDR1 SGHTA and CDR2 FQGNSA. The length of the CDR3 is 15 residues. Trimming took 0 bases from V and 1 from J, leaving 6 bases between them. CDR3 sequence: CASSLAARNTGELFF. CDR3 nucleotide sequence: TGTGCCAGCAGCTTAGCAGCGAGGAACACCGGGGAGCTGTTTTTT.

This chain uses TRBV2 with TRBJ1-2; 7 bases line up with TRBD1. The V gene's germline CDR1 is SNHLY and CDR2 FYNNEI. CDR3 length: 13 residues. V lost 6 bases to trimming and J lost 4 bases; unmatched junction nucleotides: 5. The CDR3 sequence: CASRRDSVYGYTF. In DNA, the CDR3 is TGTGCCAGCAGGAGGGACAGTGTCTATGGCTACACCTTC. Supplemented by reference TRBV2 and TRBJ1-2, the full variable domain reads EPEVTQTPSHQVTQMGQEVILRCVPISNHLYFYWYRQILGQKVEFLVSFYNNEISEKSEIFDDQFSVERPDGSNFTLKIRSTKLEDSAMYFCASRRDSVYGYTFGSGTRLTVV.

The chain recombines TRBV28 with TRBJ2-5, with D possibly matching TRBD1 (6 bases). This CDR3 region has 17 residues. Trimming shortened V by 5 bases and J by 1 base, and 20 bases separated the two germline ends. The germline gives CDR1 MDHEN, CDR2 SYDVKM. For the CDR3, the DNA is TGTGCCAGCAGTACCCTTGTGGGACATCCGTCCCAAGAGACCCAGTACTTC. It is translated as CASSTLVGHPSQETQYF.

This clone was seen once. The chain employs TRBV5-5 and TRBJ2-3; 8 nucleotides agree with TRBD2. Trimming removed 3 bases from V and 3 bases from J; junction bases left unmatched: 12. Germline assignment: CDR1 SGHKS and CDR2 YYEKEE (reference sequence). This CDR3 is built from 17 residues. CDR3 amino acids: CASSSPLGTRETDTQYF. For the CDR3, the DNA is TGTGCCAGCAGCTCTCCCCTTGGGACTAGAGAAACAGATACGCAGTATTTT.

The chain recombines TRBV4-1 with TRBJ2-7, with TRBD2 identical over 7 bases. CDR1 and CDR2 from the germline V gene are MGHRA and YSYEKL. The CDR3 runs 15 residues. With V trimmed by 4 bases and J by 6 bases, 12 bases remained unmatched. The CDR3 DNA sequence: TGCGCCAGCAGCCTAGCTAGTACTAGCGTCTCCGAGCAGTACTTC. Translated, it gives CASSLASTSVSEQYF.

The chain is built from TRBV2 and TRBJ1-1; possibly TRBD1 for D (5 bases). CDR3 length equals 14 residues. CDR1 and CDR2 from the germline V gene are SNHLY and FYNNEI. Trimming left V 10 bases short and J 1 base short, with 16 bases between. CDR3 nucleotides: TGTGCCATCAAACCGGGCGGACAGAACACTGAAGCTTTCTTT. Protein product: CAIKPGGQNTEAFF.

V usage is TRBV18 and J usage is TRBJ2-1, with a weak D call TRBD1 (6 bases). Germline V gene sequence: CDR1 KGHSH, CDR2 LQKENI. Trimming took off 4 bases at V and 6 bases at J, with 13 bases between the two ends. This CDR3 region has 14 residues. CDR3 sequence: CASSLGGPTNEQFF. DNA for the CDR3: TGTGCCAGCTCACTAGGGGGTCCCACCAATGAGCAGTTCTTC.

V and J are TRBV2 and TRBJ1-4; TRBD1 aligns across 7 bases. Germline V gene sequence: CDR1 SNHLY, CDR2 FYNNEI. The V segment lost 4 bases and the J segment 3 bases; nucleotides outside the gene matches: 5. This CDR3 comprises 15 residues. The CDR3 DNA is TGTGCCAGCAGTGGCAGGGGGAAGTCTAATGAAAAACTGTTTTTT. It is translated as CASSGRGKSNEKLFF.

The chain joins TRBV4-1 to TRBJ1-2, with unresolved D. The germline V gene encodes CDR1 MGHRA and CDR2 YSYEKL. Trimming took 2 bases from V and 8 from J, leaving 18 bases between them. CDR3 size: 15 residues. The CDR3 is CASSQPAVVFRGYTF. CDR3 DNA: TGCGCCAGCAGCCAACCGGCAGTAGTTTTTAGGGGCTACACCTTC.

The rearrangement links TRBV27 to TRBJ2-7; the match to TRBD2 covers 8 bases. The germline V gene encodes CDR1 MNHEY and CDR2 SMNVEV (reference sequence). V lost 1 base, J lost 0 bases, and 5 bases stayed unmatched. This CDR3 region has 16 residues. DNA for the CDR3: TGTGCCAGCAGTTTATTCGCGGGAGGCCCCTCCTACGAGCAGTACTTC. Protein: CASSLFAGGPSYEQYF.

The table lists this clone with a count of one. This chain links TRBV5-1 with TRBJ1-3, with D perhaps TRBD1 (5 bases). Between the trimmed V and J ends, which lost 0 bases and 3 bases, there was a span of 13 bases. Germline CDR1 is SGHRS and CDR2 is YFSETQ. This CDR3 is built from 16 residues. In DNA form, the CDR3 reads TGCGCCAGCAGCTTGGTTAATGAGGGGATTGGAAACACCATATATTTT. It encodes CASSLVNEGIGNTIYF.

In its sample, this clone was seen once. The rearrangement joins TRBV27 to TRBJ2-5; 11 bases align to TRBD2. V was pared by 5 bases and J by 3 bases, with 11 bases of the junction left unmatched. The CDR3 is made up of 17 amino acids. Germline assignment: CDR1 MNHEY and CDR2 SMNVEV (reference sequence). The CDR3: CASSRGSSGGAEETQYF. The DNA for the CDR3 is TGTGCCAGCAGTAGAGGGAGTAGCGGGGGGGCGGAAGAGACCCAGTACTTC.

The J gene is TRBJ1-5, the V gene TRBV20-1; D gene uncertain. Trimming pared 3 bases from V and 9 bases from J, leaving 9 bases between. Germline V gene lookup returns CDR1 DFQATT and CDR2 SNEGSKA (reference sequence). CDR3 length: 11 amino acids. The CDR3 here is CSARDAGPQHF. In DNA form, the CDR3 reads TGCAGTGCTAGGGATGCCGGGCCCCAGCATTTT.

The V and J genes are TRBV6-5 and TRBJ1-1; possible D gene TRBD1, 6 bases. There are 14 residues in the CDR3. Germline loops: CDR1 MNHEY, CDR2 SVGAGI. Trimming left V 6 bases short and J 3 bases short, with 14 bases between. Here the CDR3 reads CASSPPRGDTEAFF. The CDR3, as DNA: TGTGCCAGCAGCCCCCCCAGGGGAGACACTGAAGCTTTCTTT.

This clone appeared a single time. V is TRBV9 and J is TRBJ1-5; no firm D call. V lost 1 base, J lost 5 bases, and 7 bases lay in between. The V gene's germline CDR1 is SGDLS and CDR2 YYNGEE. The CDR3 consists of 13 residues. The CDR3 DNA reads as TGTGCCAGCAGCGTAAACTCCGATCAGCCCCAGCATTTT. Residues: CASSVNSDQPQHF.

The chain joins TRBV9 to TRBJ1-5, with D tentatively TRBD1 (5 bases). The V gene's germline CDR1 is SGDLS and CDR2 YYNGEE. The V and J ends lost 1 base and 6 bases respectively, with 11 bases between them. The CDR3 has 14 residues. The CDR3 loop is CASSVSGVSQPQHF. The CDR3 nucleotides are TGTGCCAGCAGCGTATCGGGGGTAAGTCAGCCCCAGCATTTT.

The V and J genes are TRBV19 and TRBJ2-2; D is possibly TRBD1 (5 bases). Germline V lookup: CDR1 LNHDA, CDR2 SQIVND (reference sequence). The CDR3 covers 13 residues. V lost 6 bases to trimming and J lost 7 bases, with 12 bases between them. CDR3 sequence: CASRVAGYGELFF. CDR3 sequence (DNA): TGTGCCAGTAGAGTAGCAGGGTACGGGGAGCTGTTTTTT.

This clone was detected a few times. The chain recombines TRBV3-1 (or the pseudogene TRBV3-2) with TRBJ1-6; D might be TRBD1 (5 bases). This CDR3 comprises 17 residues. V lost 1 base to trimming and J lost 2 bases, with 12 bases between them. CDR1 and CDR2 from the germline V gene are LGHDT and YNNKEL (reference sequence). The CDR3: CASSQGPGGTYNSPLHF. In DNA, the CDR3 is TGTGCCAGCAGCCAAGGGCCGGGGGGGACCTATAATTCACCCCTCCACTTT.

The chain links TRBV9 to TRBJ2-3; D is perhaps TRBD1 (6 bases). V lost 4 bases and J lost 2, with 20 bases in between. Germline-derived CDR1 and CDR2 are SGDLS and YYNGEE. This CDR3 spans 17 amino acids. The CDR3 DNA sequence: TGTGCCAGCAGCCCCCGAGGGGGTGTGCGGGCCACAGATACGCAGTATTTT. Its protein product is CASSPRGGVRATDTQYF.